This TCR beta chain was identified during a study of cytomegalovirus exposure and HLA in healthy donors. PCR amplification relied on 60 Vbeta primers (plus 13 Jbeta primers). The assay was immunoSEQ multiplex PCR, and TCRdb's table has in-frame clones only and misses some. The data contain more than 85,000 clones, nearly 70% of them singletons. A remark on this clone: Its antigen is unknown.

Study-level results: Prior analysis indicated that the majority of TCR beta V segments exhibited productivity approximately 87% or approximately 30% of the time. HLA alleles showed associations with some 17,000 TCR beta sequences in a later analysis, at a 0.05 false discovery rate.

Nominal health characterized the donors when sampled, though unrecorded immune exposures were likely. This CDR3 region has 15 residues. J gave up 9 bases and V 4 bases, and 5 bases lay outside the gene matches. In germline, CDR1 is MGHRA, CDR2 YSYEKL. The chain links TRBV4-1 to TRBJ2-3, with TRBD2 matching 15 bases. This clonotype was obtained from a woman aged 45-65 years in good health and CMV-seropositive. Sequencing was carried out using PBMCs. CDR3 sequence reads: CASSPGLAGGDTQYF. Here the CDR3 DNA reads TGCGCCAGCAGCCCTGGACTAGCGGGAGGGGACACGCAGTATTTT.